This TCR beta chain stems from a study of shared clonotypes between healthy human individuals. Study in general: Each donor had three CD4 naive, three CD4 memory, two CD8 naive and one CD8 memory plate. Broader study findings: Unshared clonotypes carried lower generation probabilities than those common to all four donors.

This clone was recorded once. Its antigen is not identified. Other DNA sequences in this specimen translate into the identical CDR3. Only Caucasian adults living in Nashville, Tennessee served as donors. TCRdb keeps only in-frame clones here, not all; method: immunoSEQ multiplex PCR. The sample has about 1.5 million clones, 95% to 99% seen once. From germline, CDR1 is SGDLS and CDR2 YYNGEE. Trimming shortened V by 0 bases and J by 8 bases, and 11 bases separated the two germline ends. The CDR3 loop spans 14 amino acids. This sequence was found in a man aged 25 to 40 in good health. J is TRBJ2-2 and V is TRBV9; D could derive from TRBD1 or TRBD2 (5 bases each). The sample comprised naive CD4+ T cells sorted from blood. The subset denotes: CD45RA+ positively selected. CDR3 nucleotides: TGTGCCAGCAGCGTAGTTGGGGGAGCGGGGGAGCTGTTTTTT. Translated: CASSVVGGAGELFF.